This T cell receptor beta chain was obtained from a study of cytotoxic CD8 clonotypes in ibrutinib-treated CLL. The study's findings and limits: Investigators sampled sustained-remission and progressing patients at differing times. Clonality correlated strongly with circulating CD8+ T cells and exceeded age-matched healthy donors at baseline. Ibrutinib response saw clonality rise, and progression saw it return toward baseline.

With respect to this clone: Its antigen remains unknown.

Assay: immunoSEQ multiplex PCR; the TCRdb copy retains only in-frame clones and omits some. The repertoire holds 25,000 to 30,000 clones, with 55% to 75% as singletons. Specimen: PBMCs, collected after 24 months of ibrutinib treatment. The TCR was taken from a human donor with chronic lymphocytic leukemia.

Here the CDR3 DNA reads TGTGCCACCAGCGGGTACAATGAGCAGTTCTTC. This encodes CATSGYNEQFF. The J gene is TRBJ2-1, the V gene TRBV15; D call uncertain. The V end lost 5 bases, the J end lost 4 bases, and 3 bases lay between the germline ends. The CDR3 consists of 11 residues. The germline CDR1 and CDR2 sequences are LNHNV and YYDKDF (reference sequence).